These 11 T cell receptor beta chains share one sample of origin, sequenced in a study of CD8+ T cells in alopecia areata. Treatment here: oral pan-JAK inhibitor, 5-10 mg twice daily. Sequencing used cDNA as its template, made by extracting RNA and reverse transcribing it. The assay was immunoSEQ multiplex PCR, and TCRdb's table has in-frame clones only and misses some. The table lists about 250,000 clones, 45% to 70% of them singletons. The specimen comprised CD4+ T cells sorted from blood, sampled around week 54, from a patient treated with tofacitinib. All receptors derive from a human donor with alopecia areata.

V usage is TRBV29-1 and J usage is TRBJ2-1; TRBD2 agrees at 13 bases. Germline CDR1 and CDR2: SQVTM and ANQGSEA. The CDR3 runs 15 residues. The J segment lost 6 bases and the V segment lost 1 base, leaving 3 bases of the junction unmatched. Here the CDR3 reads CSVEGLAGGVNEQFF. In DNA, the CDR3 is TGCAGCGTTGAAGGACTAGCGGGGGGCGTCAATGAGCAGTTCTTC.

This rearrangement joins TRBV18 to TRBJ2-3; unclear D gene. This CDR3 is 10 amino acids long. Germline V CDR1 and CDR2: KGHSH, LQKENI. V shed 7 bases and J shed 5 bases, with 4 bases lying between them. The CDR3 spells CASFGDTQYF. CDR3 bases: TGTGCCAGCTTCGGAGATACGCAGTATTTT.

In this sample, this clone turned up many times. This sequence joins TRBV5-4 and TRBJ1-6; D call uncertain. V lost 0 bases and J 1 base, leaving 8 bases between the germline ends. CDR3 length equals 16 residues. Germline V gene sequence: CDR1 SGHNT, CDR2 YYREEE (reference sequence). This CDR3 reads CASSLASRSYNSPLHF. For the CDR3, the DNA is TGTGCCAGCAGCTTGGCCTCCCGATCCTATAATTCACCCCTCCACTTT.

This clone was observed a few times. This sequence joins TRBV5-1 and TRBJ1-1; D is ambiguous. CDR3 size: 13 residues. Germline V gives CDR1 SGHRS, CDR2 YFSETQ. Trimming removed 5 bases from V and 1 base from J, with 9 bases in between. The CDR3 reads CASRQEPNTEAFF. Written as DNA, the CDR3 is TGCGCCAGCAGGCAGGAACCGAACACTGAAGCTTTCTTT.

This clone has at least ten counts. The genes are TRBV29-1 and TRBJ2-1, with D possibly being TRBD1 (6 bases). The CDR3 is 10 amino acids. Germline CDR1 and CDR2: SQVTM and ANQGSEA. V lost 8 bases to trimming and J lost 8 bases, with 10 bases between them. In DNA, the CDR3 is TGCAGCACCTGGACAGATGAGCAGTTCTTC. This translates into CSTWTDEQFF.

Only a few counts were recorded for this clone. The chain recombines TRBV9 with TRBJ1-4; 9 nucleotides align to TRBD1. CDR1 SGDLS and CDR2 YYNGEE come from the germline V gene. The CDR3 spans 14 residues. Trimming removed 4 bases from V and 8 bases from J; junction bases left unmatched: 6. The CDR3 coding sequence is TGTGCCAGCAGCATTGGACAGGGGCAGGAAAAACTGTTTTTT. Translated, it gives CASSIGQGQEKLFF.

The chain recombines TRBV7-9 with TRBJ1-1, with D hard to call. Germline lookup yields CDR1 SEHNR and CDR2 FQNEAQ (reference sequence). V was clipped by 8 bases and J by 11 bases, with 6 bases between them. This CDR3 has 8 amino acids. CDR3 loop: CASGGAFF. CDR3 in DNA: TGTGCCAGCGGCGGGGCTTTCTTT.

This chain's CDR3 is CASSIQGGELFF. The CDR3 nucleotides are TGTGCCAGCAGCATACAGGGCGGGGAGCTGTTTTTT. The chain joins TRBV7-2 to TRBJ2-2; D may be TRBD1 (6 bases). Germline V gene sequence: CDR1 SGHTA, CDR2 FQGNSA. The CDR3 contains 12 residues. V was clipped by 5 bases and J by 7 bases, with 8 bases between them.

Here the CDR3 reads CASSDRTASNQPQHF. The CDR3 region has the DNA TGTGCCAGCAGCGATCGGACAGCTAGCAATCAGCCCCAGCATTTT. V is TRBV2 and J is TRBJ1-5; TRBD1 is a possible D gene (6 bases). CDR1 and CDR2 from the germline V gene are SNHLY and FYNNEI. CDR3 length: 15 amino acids. The V end lost 6 bases, the J end lost 0 bases, and 12 bases lay between the germline ends.

This CDR3 is CASSPTSGTGFGYGYTF. The DNA of the CDR3 is TGTGCCAGTAGTCCCACATCCGGGACAGGTTTTGGCTATGGCTACACCTTC. The chain has TRBV19 and TRBJ1-2, with 8 bases lining up with TRBD1. Germline loops: CDR1 LNHDA, CDR2 SQIVND (reference sequence). J was trimmed by 4 bases and V by 5 bases; bases with no gene match: 15. The CDR3 loop spans 17 amino acids.

In DNA, the CDR3 is TGTGCCAGCAGCTTAGGGCAGGGGGTCAGAGATGAGCAGTTCTTC. This codes for CASSLGQGVRDEQFF. The chain has TRBV13 and TRBJ2-1, with 7 bases aligning to TRBD1. The CDR3 covers 15 residues. After removal of 0 bases from V and 8 bases from J, the junction contained 7 bases not matched to a gene. The germline gives CDR1 PRHDT, CDR2 FYEKMQ (reference sequence).